Below, 7 T cell receptor beta chains from the same sample are listed, as sequenced in a study of shared clonotypes between healthy human individuals (TCRdb year 2020). The library was made by the immunoSEQ multiplex PCR assay. TCRdb stores this immuneACCESS table with in-frame sequences only. Part of the clones is absent; in the studies checked, under half of the shortfall reflects unresolved V genes, and no reason is known for the rest. Across this sample there are about 380,000 clones, with 95% to 97% seen only once. About 0.34% of the sample is in the top ten clones. Sequenced: memory CD8+ T cells sorted from blood. This specimen's cell subset or site label, interpreted: CD45RO+ cells pooled with CCR7-negative TemRA cells. The source is a man aged 25-40 years in good health.

V is TRBV4-2 and J is TRBJ2-3; 12 nucleotides line up with TRBD2. V shed 0 bases and J 5 bases; nucleotides not matched to a gene: 15. CDR1 is LGHNA, CDR2 YNFKEQ, per germline. The CDR3 has 20 residues. The CDR3 sequence is CASSQEIPPTSGSRGDTQYF. As DNA, the CDR3 is TGTGCCAGCAGCCAAGAGATACCACCGACTAGCGGGAGTCGTGGAGATACGCAGTATTTT.

V gene TRBV6-1 combines with J gene TRBJ2-1; 11 bases are shared with TRBD1. Trimming at V came to 2 bases and at J to 5 bases, leaving 2 bases not matched to a gene. The CDR3 covers 15 residues. Looked up from germline, CDR1 is MNHNS and CDR2 is SASEGT. CDR3 residues: CASSEKDRGHNEQFF. DNA of the CDR3: TGTGCCAGCAGTGAAAAGGACAGGGGGCACAATGAGCAGTTCTTC.

The V gene is TRBV5-4, the J gene TRBJ2-5; TRBD2 agrees at 13 bases. The CDR3 extends over 15 amino acids. The germline gives CDR1 SGHNT, CDR2 YYREEE (reference sequence). After removal of 4 bases from V and 4 bases from J, the junction contained 4 bases not matched to a gene. CDR3 coding DNA: TGTGCCAGCAGCGATAGGACTAGCGGGAGAGAGACCCAGTACTTC. It codes for CASSDRTSGRETQYF.

This clone appeared a single time. The chain uses TRBV2 and TRBJ1-2; 7 positions match TRBD1. The CDR3 sequence is 11 residues long. The germline V gene has CDR1 SNHLY and CDR2 FYNNEI. V trimming: 8 bases; J trimming: 6 bases; junction bases outside the gene matches: 3. Written as DNA, the CDR3 is TGTGCCAGCTCCAGGGGGGATGGCTACACCTTC. Its protein is CASSRGDGYTF.

The chain links TRBV4-1 to TRBJ1-1; no definite D call. Trimming shortened V by 0 bases and J by 12 bases, and 17 bases separated the two germline ends. This CDR3 has 14 residues. CDR1 and CDR2 (germline): MGHRA, YSYEKL. The CDR3 sequence is CASSQDRRWPGTFF. The CDR3 DNA follows: TGCGCCAGCAGCCAAGATCGGCGGTGGCCCGGGACTTTCTTT.

CDR3 in DNA: TGTGCCAGCCGACCCCCACTAGCGGGAGGAGATACGCAGTATTTT. This encodes CASRPPLAGGDTQYF. The chain carries TRBV28 and TRBJ2-3, with 12 bases that match TRBD2. V shed 8 bases, J shed 5 bases, and the junction held 8 bases outside the gene matches. The germline V gene has CDR1 MDHEN and CDR2 SYDVKM. The CDR3 is 15 amino acids.

The chain joins TRBV9 to TRBJ2-5; D assignment may be TRBD1 or TRBD2 (6 bases each). CDR3 length: 15 residues. Germline assignment: CDR1 SGDLS and CDR2 YYNGEE. V dropped 4 bases and J dropped 5 bases, with 18 bases sitting between them. CDR3 bases: TGTGCCAGCAGCCGGTCGGGACAAAGCGGGGAGACCCAGTACTTC. Encoded protein: CASSRSGQSGETQYF.